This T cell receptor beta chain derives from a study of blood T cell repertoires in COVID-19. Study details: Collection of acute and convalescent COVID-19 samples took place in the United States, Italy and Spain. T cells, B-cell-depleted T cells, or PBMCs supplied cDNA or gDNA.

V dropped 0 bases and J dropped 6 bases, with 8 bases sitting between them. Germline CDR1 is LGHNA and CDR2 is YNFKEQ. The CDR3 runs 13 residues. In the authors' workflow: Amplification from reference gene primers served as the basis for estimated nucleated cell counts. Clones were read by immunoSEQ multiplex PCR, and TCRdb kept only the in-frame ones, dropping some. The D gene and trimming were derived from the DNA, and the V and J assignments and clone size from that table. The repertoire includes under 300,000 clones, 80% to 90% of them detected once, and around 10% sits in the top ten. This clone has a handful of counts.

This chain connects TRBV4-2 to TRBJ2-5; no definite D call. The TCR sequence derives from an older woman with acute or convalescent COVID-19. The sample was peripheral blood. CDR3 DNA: TGTGCCAGCAGCCAAGATTATGAGAAGACCCAGTACTTC. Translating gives CASSQDYEKTQYF.